This TCR beta chain is drawn from a study of control samples from healthy donors and cancer patients. Germline-derived CDR1 and CDR2 are SGHNT and YENEEA. V lost 4 bases to trimming and J lost 0 bases, with 9 bases between them. This CDR3 is 14 amino acids long. TCRdb's table, derived via immunoSEQ multiplex PCR, lists solely in-frame clones and lacks some. The top ten clones hold approximately 37% of a sample with around 130,000 clones, 80% to 90% of them seen once. The V and J genes are TRBV11-3 and TRBJ1-2; D is ambiguous. Sequencing was performed on blood. This TCR derives from a middle-aged man in good health. Here the CDR3 reads CASSYSHPNYGYTF. DNA of the CDR3: TGTGCCAGCAGCTATAGCCATCCTAACTATGGCTACACCTTC.